This T cell receptor beta chain was sequenced for a study of PD-L1 blockade in urothelial cancer (dated by TCRdb to about 2017). A note on the overall study: All patients started therapy around 2014 and received atezolizumab 1,200 mg intravenously every 3 weeks. Whole exome sequencing and RNA sequencing of pretreatment tumors were performed alongside TCR sequencing in the same patients. An ECOG performance status of 0 or 1 was recorded for the patients, and 0 to 3 prior chemotherapy regimens had been received by the patients. Durable clinical benefit was defined as a progression-free survival longer than 6 months, and TCR features were additionally tested against progression-free survival and overall survival. Somatic, immune and clinical correlates of response to PD-L1 blockade with atezolizumab in urothelial cancer were the focus of an exploratory multi-omic analysis. Blood samples gave median yields of roughly 150,000 T cells and tens of thousands of unique TCRs, along with a median clonality of about 0.084. Blood samples were analyzed at two time points: 3 weeks after treatment start (second dose) and 6 weeks after treatment start. Durable clinical benefit was achieved by nine patients and was not achieved by 20 patients. About 90% of the roughly 29 patients were identified as males with urothelial cancer of bladder origin, and a prior smoking history was reported by 18 of 29 patients. TCR sequencing covered pretreatment tumor samples and matched, serially collected peripheral blood taken before and after atezolizumab treatment. Pretreatment blood TCR-seq was available for about 28 patients, at least one posttreatment blood collection was obtained for approximately 25 patients, and tumor TCR-seq was available for approximately 25 patients.

As concerns this clone: It lacks a known antigen. No clone much larger than this one lies a single base away; base qualities are absent.

Points the paper makes about the study in general: A pretreatment peripheral blood TCR clonality below the median was linked to improved progression-free and overall survival. At 3 weeks after the start of treatment, tumor-associated TCR clones in peripheral blood had expanded more in patients with durable benefit (n of about 20, p = 0.022). Small sample size (n ≈ 29) and many exploratory analyses mean the results are intended to be hypothesis-generating.

In light of the paper, this sample's time point label describes: pretreatment peripheral blood. The cohort included 25 to 30 patients with locally advanced or metastatic urothelial carcinoma who were treated at Memorial Sloan Kettering on a trial protocol. Peripheral blood mononuclear cells were collected pretreatment and during treatment, with between 1 and 8 total time points obtained per patient. The Qiagen DNeasy Blood extraction kit was used to purify genomic DNA from total PBMCs and tumor samples. Collected pretreatment and during treatment, PBMCs were isolated and stored as previously described. Each PCR received spiked-in synthetic TCR analog templates so that absolute template abundance could be estimated from read counts. The immunoSEQ assay used bias-controlled V and J gene primers to amplify TCRbeta CDR3 regions from genomic DNA. Rearranged TCRbeta segments were sequenced at approximately 20X coverage. Regarding the original processing steps: Sequencing errors were corrected by clustering, and CDR3s were annotated against IMGT so that V, D and J genes could be assigned. Out-of-frame and stop-codon sequences were excluded, and only productive TCRbeta rearrangements were used in downstream analyses. To compute clonality, Shannon entropy was normalized by the log of the number of unique productive sequences and then subtracted from one. Fisher's exact test with Benjamini-Hochberg correction, at a threshold of adjusted p below 0.01, was used to find clones that differed between time points or between blood and tumor. In TCRdb, the immuneACCESS table is reduced to in-frame sequences with V and J assigned. These tables do not hold every clone; where another copy was compared, an unresolved V gene accounts for under half, and the others remain unexplained. V and J calls and clone size are as listed in that table; D and trimming were resolved from the DNA. The sample table holds some 71,000 clones, of which 85% were seen once. The ten most abundant clones make up about 7.4% of the sample.

Taken from cysteine to phenylalanine, the CDR3 has 16 residues. The CDR3 DNA has 48 bases and is translated from base 1. Via the germline V gene (reference sequence), CDR1 is WNHNN and CDR2 SYGVQD. The V end gives up 0 bases and the J end 6 bases, leaving 7 bases in the junction not matched to a gene. The material sequenced was PBMCs, taken around atezolizumab (anti-PD-L1) treatment. The sequence was obtained from a middle-aged man with urothelial cancer. This chain is built from TRBV10-1 and TRBJ2-1; 8 bases in between match TRBD2. The CDR3 in this case is CASSESKSGSRNEQFF. Here is the DNA: TGCGCCAGCAGTGAGTCTAAGAGCGGGAGTCGCAATGAGCAGTTCTTC.